This T cell receptor beta chain was sequenced during a study of T cells in Graves' hyperthyroidism and ophthalmopathy. Study-wide findings and caveats: The model made its ophthalmopathy prediction, and onset followed a median 6.5 months later.

This clonotype was picked up many times. The antigen is unknown. Regions amplified from RNA transcripts were the TCR beta CDR3 regions. An initial round of RT-PCR targeting the TCR CDR3 relied on the HTBI primer set. TCRdb re-analysed the multiplex PCR reads in MiXCR, keeping a single row per CDR3 protein. The sample shows 35,000 to 45,000 distinct CDR3 sequences, roughly 50% of them seen only once. The CDR3 extends over 16 amino acids. The germline V gene encodes CDR1 SGHTA and CDR2 FQGTGA. V lost 5 bases and J lost 3, with 17 bases in between. The TCR originated in a man aged 40-49 years with Graves' ophthalmopathy. The chain employs TRBV7-3 and TRBJ2-1; D tentatively fits TRBD1 or TRBD2 (7 bases each). Sequenced: blood. CDR3 sequence reads: CASSPEGASGYNEQFF. In DNA form, the CDR3 reads TGTGCCAGCAGCCCTGAGGGGGCTAGCGGCTACAATGAGCAGTTCTTC.